A single sample is the source of the 5 T cell receptor beta chains below, sequenced in a study of T cell clonotyping in hematopoietic cell transplantation. The data were produced by immunoSEQ multiplex PCR, yet TCRdb's version contains in-frame clones alone and is incomplete. The sample lists 15,000 to 20,000 clones; about 76% were seen once. Sequencing was done on a sample of peripheral blood mononuclear cells. The receptors stem from a woman aged 55 to 70 in good health. Some clones in this sample may be carry-over from other donors' samples.

This sequence joins TRBV19 and TRBJ2-3; TRBD1 aligns across 9 bases. Germline CDR1 reads LNHDA; CDR2 reads SQIVND (reference sequence). V trimming: 3 bases; J trimming: 12 bases; junction bases outside the gene matches: 4. This CDR3 spans 12 amino acids. CDR3 in DNA: TGTGCCAGTAGTATGGACAGGGGTAGACAGTATTTT. Amino acids: CASSMDRGRQYF.

The table lists this clone with a few counts. The rearrangement links TRBV4-1 to TRBJ2-3; D remains ambiguous. This CDR3 has 17 residues. Germline-derived CDR1 and CDR2 are MGHRA and YSYEKL. V was trimmed by 2 bases and J by 2 bases, leaving 17 bases between them. In nucleotides, the CDR3 is TGCGCCAGCAGCCAACCCGCCTCCCCCGGCAACACAGATACGCAGTATTTT. Translation gives CASSQPASPGNTDTQYF.

CDR3 protein: CASSYPGVGMTDTQYF. Here the CDR3 DNA reads TGCGCCAGCAGCTACCCGGGAGTGGGGATGACAGATACGCAGTATTTT. The chain employs TRBV4-3 and TRBJ2-3, with D possibly TRBD2 on 6 matching bases. The CDR3 sequence is 16 residues long. Trimming stripped 5 bases from V and 3 bases from J, with 18 bases between. Germline V CDR1 and CDR2: LGHNA, YSLEER.

The chain couples TRBV5-1 to TRBJ1-5, with D possibly being TRBD1 (5 bases). Germline loops: CDR1 SGHRS, CDR2 YFSETQ. The CDR3 is 14 amino acids. Between the trimmed V and J ends, which lost 0 bases and 4 bases, there was a span of 8 bases. Written as DNA, the CDR3 is TGCGCCAGCAGCTTGGTAGGGGAGAATCAGCCCCAGCATTTT. It translates to CASSLVGENQPQHF.

The rearrangement joins TRBV19 to TRBJ2-5, with 12 bases fitting TRBD1. The last part of the DNA fits TRBJ2-7 better; the J call may be wrong. The CDR3 is 15 amino acids. Germline V lookup: CDR1 LNHDA, CDR2 SQIVND (reference sequence). Here the CDR3 DNA reads TGTGCCAGTAGTCCCCGGGACAGGGGGCTTATCGAGCAGTACTTC. This codes for CASSPRDRGLIEQYF.